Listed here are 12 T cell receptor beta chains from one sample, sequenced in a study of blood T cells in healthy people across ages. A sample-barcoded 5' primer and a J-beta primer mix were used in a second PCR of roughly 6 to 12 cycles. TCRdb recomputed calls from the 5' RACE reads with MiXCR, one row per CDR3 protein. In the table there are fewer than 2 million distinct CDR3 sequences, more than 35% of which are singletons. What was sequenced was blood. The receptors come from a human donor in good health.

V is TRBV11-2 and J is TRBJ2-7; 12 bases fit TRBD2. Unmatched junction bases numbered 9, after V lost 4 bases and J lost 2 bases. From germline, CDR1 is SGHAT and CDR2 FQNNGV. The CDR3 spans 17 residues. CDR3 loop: CASSWGLAGTAAYEQYF. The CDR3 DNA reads TGTGCCAGCAGCTGGGGACTAGCGGGCACTGCCGCCTACGAGCAGTACTTC. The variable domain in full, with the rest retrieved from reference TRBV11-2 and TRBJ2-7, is EAGVAQSPRYKIIEKRQSVAFWCNPISGHATLYWYQQILGQGPKLLIQFQNNGVVDDSQLPKDRFSAERLKGVDSTLKIQPAKLEDSAVYLCASSWGLAGTAAYEQYFGPGTRLTVT.

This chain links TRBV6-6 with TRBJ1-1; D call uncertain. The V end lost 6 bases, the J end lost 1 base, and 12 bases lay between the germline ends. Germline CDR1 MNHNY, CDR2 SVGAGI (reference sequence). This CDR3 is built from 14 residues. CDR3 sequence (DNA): TGTGCCAGCAGCCCCACGGTATCGAACACTGAAGCTTTCTTT. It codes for CASSPTVSNTEAFF.

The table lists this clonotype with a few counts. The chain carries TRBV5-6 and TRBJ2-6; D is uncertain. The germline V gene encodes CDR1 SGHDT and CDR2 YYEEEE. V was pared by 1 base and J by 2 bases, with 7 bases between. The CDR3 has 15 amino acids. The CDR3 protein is CASSLISTGANVLTF. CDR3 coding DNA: TGTGCCAGCAGCTTGATCAGTACTGGGGCCAACGTCCTGACTTTC.

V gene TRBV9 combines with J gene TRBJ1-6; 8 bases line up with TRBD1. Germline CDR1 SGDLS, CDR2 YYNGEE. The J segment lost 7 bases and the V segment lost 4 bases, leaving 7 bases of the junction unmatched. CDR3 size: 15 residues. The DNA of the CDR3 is TGTGCCAGCAGCACCTCGACAGGGGAGAATTCACCCCTCCACTTT. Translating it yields CASSTSTGENSPLHF.

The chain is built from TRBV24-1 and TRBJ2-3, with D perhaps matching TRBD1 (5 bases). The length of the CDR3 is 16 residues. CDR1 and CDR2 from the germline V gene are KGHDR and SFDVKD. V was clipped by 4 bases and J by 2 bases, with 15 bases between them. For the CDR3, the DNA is TGTGCCACCAGTGACCCAGACAGCAGATACACAGATACGCAGTATTTT. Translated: CATSDPDSRYTDTQYF.

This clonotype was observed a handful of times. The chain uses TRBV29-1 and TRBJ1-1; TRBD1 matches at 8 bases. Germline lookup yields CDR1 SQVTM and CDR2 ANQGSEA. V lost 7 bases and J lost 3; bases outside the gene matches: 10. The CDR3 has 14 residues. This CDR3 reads CSGVLQTGDTEAFF. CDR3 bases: TGCAGCGGCGTACTCCAGACAGGGGACACTGAAGCTTTCTTT.

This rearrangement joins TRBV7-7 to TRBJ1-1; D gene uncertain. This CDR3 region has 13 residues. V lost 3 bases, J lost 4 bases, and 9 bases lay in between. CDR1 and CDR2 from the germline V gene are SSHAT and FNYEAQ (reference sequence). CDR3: CASSFDIGTEAFF. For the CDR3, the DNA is TGTGCCAGCAGCTTCGACATAGGCACTGAAGCTTTCTTT. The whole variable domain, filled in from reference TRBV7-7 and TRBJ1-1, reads GAGVSQSPRYKVTKRGQDVTLRCDPISSHATLYWYQQALGQGPEFLTYFNYEAQPDKSGLPSDRFSAERPEGSISTLTIQRTEQRDSAMYRCASSFDIGTEAFFGQGTRLTVV.

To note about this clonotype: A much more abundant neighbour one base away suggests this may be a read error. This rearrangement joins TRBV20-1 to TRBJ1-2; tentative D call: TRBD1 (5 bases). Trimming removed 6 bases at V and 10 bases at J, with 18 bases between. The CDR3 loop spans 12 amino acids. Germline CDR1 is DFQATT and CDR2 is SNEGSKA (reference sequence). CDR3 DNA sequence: TGCAGTGCCCCCCGGGCGGGGCTTGACTACACCTTC. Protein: CSAPRAGLDYTF.

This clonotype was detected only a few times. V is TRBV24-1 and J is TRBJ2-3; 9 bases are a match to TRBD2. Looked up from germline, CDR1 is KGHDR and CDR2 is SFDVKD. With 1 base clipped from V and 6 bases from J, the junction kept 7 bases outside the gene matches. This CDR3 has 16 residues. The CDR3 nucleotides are TGTGCCACCAGTGATTTTGGGCGGGGGGGCTTGGATACGCAGTATTTT. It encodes CATSDFGRGGLDTQYF.

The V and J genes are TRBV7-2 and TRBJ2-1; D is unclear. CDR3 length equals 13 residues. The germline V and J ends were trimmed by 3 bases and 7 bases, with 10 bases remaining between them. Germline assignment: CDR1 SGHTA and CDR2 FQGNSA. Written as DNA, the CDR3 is TGTGCCAGCAGCTTTGTGGGTCGGAATGAGCAGTTCTTC. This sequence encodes CASSFVGRNEQFF.

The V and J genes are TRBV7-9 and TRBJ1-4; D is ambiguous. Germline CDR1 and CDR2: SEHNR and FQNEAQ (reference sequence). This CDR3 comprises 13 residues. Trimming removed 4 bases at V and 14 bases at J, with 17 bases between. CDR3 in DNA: TGTGCCAGCAGCTCGATCCTCCTCGATGACCTGTTTTTT. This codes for CASSSILLDDLFF.

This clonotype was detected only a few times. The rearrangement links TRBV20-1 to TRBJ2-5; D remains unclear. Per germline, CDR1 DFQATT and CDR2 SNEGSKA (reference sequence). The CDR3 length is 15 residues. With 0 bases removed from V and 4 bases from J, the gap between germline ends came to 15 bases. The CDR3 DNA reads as TGCAGTGCTAGAGATCCCCGAGGTCCCGGAGAGACCCAGTACTTC. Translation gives CSARDPRGPGETQYF.